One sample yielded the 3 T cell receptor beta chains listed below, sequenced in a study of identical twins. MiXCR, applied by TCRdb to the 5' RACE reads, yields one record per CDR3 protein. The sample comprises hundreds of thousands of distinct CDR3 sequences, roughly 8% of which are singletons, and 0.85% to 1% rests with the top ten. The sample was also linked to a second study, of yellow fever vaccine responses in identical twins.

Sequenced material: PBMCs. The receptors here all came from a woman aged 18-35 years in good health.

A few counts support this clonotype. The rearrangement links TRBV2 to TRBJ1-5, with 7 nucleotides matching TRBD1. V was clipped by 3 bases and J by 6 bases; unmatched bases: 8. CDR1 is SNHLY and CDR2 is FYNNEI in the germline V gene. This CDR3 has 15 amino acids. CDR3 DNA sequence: TGTGCCAGCAGTGAGCAGGCTAGGGACAGTCAGCCCCAGCATTTT. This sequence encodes CASSEQARDSQPQHF.

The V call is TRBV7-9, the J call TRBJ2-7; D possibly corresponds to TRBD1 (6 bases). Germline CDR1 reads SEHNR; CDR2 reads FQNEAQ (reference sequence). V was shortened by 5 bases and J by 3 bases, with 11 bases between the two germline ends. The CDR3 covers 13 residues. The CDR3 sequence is CASSTKGDYEQYF. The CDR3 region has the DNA TGTGCCAGCAGCACCAAGGGGGACTACGAGCAGTACTTC.

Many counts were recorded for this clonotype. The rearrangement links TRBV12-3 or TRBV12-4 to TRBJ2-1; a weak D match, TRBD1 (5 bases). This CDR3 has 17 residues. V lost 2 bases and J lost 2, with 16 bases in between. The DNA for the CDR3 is TGTGCCAGCAGTTTAAGGGGTCTGGCTTCACCCTACAATGAGCAGTTCTTC. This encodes CASSLRGLASPYNEQFF.